This T cell receptor (beta chain) was sequenced for a study of cytotoxic CD8 clonotypes in ibrutinib-treated CLL (dated by TCRdb to the early 2020s). Turning to the overall study: The cohort had over ten relapsed/refractory and 15 treatment-naive patients; some 17 were IGHV unmutated. Samples at response were collected after a median of 12 months of treatment, with a range of about 6 to 36 months. Samples averaged roughly 280,000 productive templates and some 96,000 productive rearrangements. Of the 80 to 95 participants in the trial, 20 to 30 had longitudinal samples available. Partial responses were observed in about 24 patients and complete responses in 2; after a median follow-up of around 64 months, remission was maintained in 15 or so patients and progression was observed in roughly twelve. Cryopreserved peripheral blood mononuclear cells were collected before treatment, at response, and at either disease progression or sustained remission. Results the study describes overall, beyond this receptor: Baseline clonality was found to be higher than that of age-matched healthy donors and was strongly correlated with circulating CD8+ T-cell counts. An increase in clonality was observed at ibrutinib response, with clonality remaining stable during sustained remission and falling back toward baseline at progression. Lymph node repertoires were not examined, and the timing of sampling was not matched between patients in sustained remission and those whose disease progressed. Public clonotypes were rare and either contracted or stayed stable during treatment, and the rise in clonality at ibrutinib response reflected the expansion of private clonotypes.

Worth noting for this clone: Its antigen specificity is not known. Nothing much larger sits one base from this clone, and base qualities are not available.

V trim: 2 bases; J trim: 11 bases; unmatched bases: 6. There are 15 amino acids in the CDR3, from cysteine to phenylalanine inclusive. Only the CDR3 part of the read is kept: 45 bases, read in frame from the first base. Taken from the germline V gene (reference sequence), the CDR1 and CDR2 loops are LNHDA and SQIVND. For TCR beta library preparation, about 2 micrograms of genomic DNA was extracted from cryopreserved PBMCs. Longitudinal blood samples from CLL patients on ibrutinib monotherapy underwent high-throughput TCR beta sequencing. Patients were enrolled in a phase 2 open-label single-center ibrutinib monotherapy trial. The goal of deep resolution MiSeq sequencing was a depth between 1 in 1 million and 1 in 200,000 T cells, and coverage averaged 10x per clonotype. The immunoSEQ hsTCRB Kit was used to generate the TCR beta libraries. The published analysis was carried out like this. ImmunoSEQ Data Assistant and ImmunoSEQ Analyzer were used for data analysis, and V, D and J genes were assigned according to IMGT definitions. Clonality, with values ranging from 0 to 1, was calculated as one minus the normalized Shannon entropy of productive rearrangement frequencies. Only overrepresented clonotypes making up at least 0.05% of each patient's repertoire were included in the public clonotype analysis. Some 13 age-matched healthy donor repertoires from immuneACCESS served as clonality controls. In TCRdb, the immuneACCESS table is reduced to in-frame sequences with V and J assigned. These tables do not hold every clone; where another copy was compared, an unresolved V gene accounts for under half, and the others remain unexplained. V and J calls and clone size are given by that table; D and trimming were obtained from the DNA. The sample records fewer than 10,000 clones, roughly three quarters of which are singletons. 35% to 45% of the sample goes to the ten largest clones.

This clonotype was obtained from a human donor with chronic lymphocytic leukemia. Material: PBMCs, obtained before ibrutinib treatment. Recombination connected TRBV19 to TRBJ2-1, with TRBD2 matching 13 junction bases. The CDR3 protein is CASSIRGTSGTKQFF. The sequence in DNA is TGTGCCAGTAGTATAAGAGGGACTAGCGGGACCAAGCAGTTCTTC.